This TCR beta chain was sequenced for a study of CD8 T cells in Susac syndrome. TCR beta sequences were obtained from blood CD8+ and CD4+ T cells. V lost 5 bases to trimming and J lost 3 bases, with 15 bases between them. There are 15 residues in the CDR3. Germline-derived CDR1 and CDR2 are SGHAT and FQNNGV. Roughly 0.45 to 1 ug RNA was reverse transcribed with random hexamers. Multiplex PCR with immunoSEQ amplified the TCR beta CDR3 across 54 Vbeta and 13 Jbeta. From the immunoSEQ multiplex PCR reads, TCRdb called clonotypes with MiXCR, one entry per CDR3 protein. Here the sample spans 95,000 to 150,000 distinct CDR3 sequences, around 94% being singletons.

The rearrangement uses TRBV11-2 and TRBJ2-3, with D tentatively TRBD2 (6 bases). The material sequenced was CD8+ T cells from PBMCs. The origin of this receptor is a human donor with Susac syndrome. The CDR3 loop is CASSRQGGVTDTQYF. The CDR3 coding sequence is TGTGCCAGCAGCCGACAAGGCGGGGTGACAGATACGCAGTATTTT. Variable domain in full (rest from reference TRBV11-2 and TRBJ2-3): EAGVAQSPRYKIIEKRQSVAFWCNPISGHATLYWYQQILGQGPKLLIQFQNNGVVDDSQLPKDRFSAERLKGVDSTLKIQPAKLEDSAVYLCASSRQGGVTDTQYFGPGTRLTVL.